Included here is one T cell receptor (beta chain) sequence, with context. The data derive from a study of T cell changes during pregnancy in multiple sclerosis. TCRdb's table, derived via immunoSEQ multiplex PCR, lists solely in-frame clones and lacks some. The table has 40,000 to 45,000 clones, approximately 91% seen once. Germline CDR1 is MRHNA and CDR2 is SNTAGT. Germline trimming cut 9 bases from V and 2 bases from J; bases unmatched to any gene: 9. The CDR3 contains 14 residues. The V and J genes are TRBV6-4 and TRBJ2-7; 8 bases map to TRBD1. The sample here was CD4+ T cells from peripheral blood mononuclear cells, taken before pregnancy. The clonotype originates from a female donor with multiple sclerosis, enrolled in a pregnancy study. CDR3 loop: CARGNRGAPYEQYF. The CDR3 DNA follows: TGTGCCAGGGGAAACAGGGGGGCCCCCTACGAGCAGTACTTC.